A selection of T cell receptor beta chains follows, all from one sample in a study of cytomegalovirus exposure and HLA in healthy donors. Repertoires were generated with immunoSEQ multiplex PCR, while TCRdb's copy carries only in-frame clones and drops some. The sample yields around 140,000 clones, of which the top ten take up about 0.96%. The sample comprised PBMCs. Receptors originate from a male donor in good health and CMV-seronegative. CDR3s include the opening cysteine and the closing phenylalanine or tryptophan. D genes are given only for firm matches.

TRBV15	TRBJ1-1	NA	TGTGCCACCAGCAGCGAACAGAACACTGAAGCTTTCTTT	CATSSEQNTEAFF
TRBV14	TRBJ1-1	TRBD1	TGTGCCAGCAGCCTTCGACAGGGGGCTGAAGCTTTCTTT	CASSLRQGAEAFF
TRBV18	TRBJ2-5	NA	TGTGCCAGCTCACTGGGCCTGACCCCCGGAGAGACCCAGTACTTC	CASSLGLTPGETQYF
TRBV25-1	TRBJ1-1	TRBD1	TGTGCCAGCAGTTTAACAGGGGTGGGTAGGACTGAAGCTTTCTTT	CASSLTGVGRTEAFF
TRBV15	TRBJ1-6	TRBD1	TGTGCCACCAGCAGAGGGACAGGGGTGAAAAATTCACCCCTCCACTTT	CATSRGTGVKNSPLHF
TRBV18	TRBJ2-1	TRBD2	TGTGCCAGCTCACCCGGGACTAGCGGGGGCTGGGAGCAGTTCTTC	CASSPGTSGGWEQFF
TRBV7-9	TRBJ2-5	NA	TGTGCCAGCCTCCGGGACTCCGTCCCGGGAACCCAGTACTTC	CASLRDSVPGTQYF
TRBV5-4	TRBJ2-7	NA	TGTGCCAGCAGCTTGCCCGGGTCTGGCAGCTCCTACGAGCAGTACTTC	CASSLPGSGSSYEQYF
TRBV4-1	TRBJ1-5	NA	TGCGCCAGCAGCCAAGAAATGGGTACCAGGGCCCAGCATTTT	CASSQEMGTRAQHF
TRBV27	TRBJ2-5	NA	TGTGCCAGCAGTCAGCAGGGCTCTCAAGAGACCCAGTACTTC	CASSQQGSQETQYF
TRBV5-4	TRBJ1-1	NA	TGTGCCAGCAGCCACAGCGCCGGAGGGCTTCCCCAAGCTTTCTTT	CASSHSAGGLPQAFF
TRBV15	TRBJ2-7	TRBD1	TGTGCCACCAGCAGAGGAGGGGACAGCTCCTACGAGCAGTACTTC	CATSRGGDSSYEQYF
TRBV5-1	TRBJ2-1	NA	TGCGCCAGCAGCAACCCTTCTGGACTTTCCGAAGTCGATGAGCAGTTCTTC	CASSNPSGLSEVDEQFF
TRBV7-2	TRBJ2-1	TRBD2	TGTGCCAGCAGCTTTCATGTGGCTAGCGGGGGGTTCAATGAGCAGTTCTTC	CASSFHVASGGFNEQFF
TRBV27	TRBJ1-6	NA	TGTGCCAGCAGCGACCGGCGGAGCCGAATCTATAATTCACCCCTCCACTTT	CASSDRRSRIYNSPLHF
TRBV14	TRBJ2-1	TRBD2	TGTGCCAGCAGCCAAGTGGGCGTCGGACTAGCTCTTCACAATGAGCAGTTCTTC	CASSQVGVGLALHNEQFF
TRBV28	TRBJ1-4	TRBD1	TGTGCCAGCACCCTCCAGGGGGTAGCTAATGAAAAACTGTTTTTT	CASTLQGVANEKLFF
TRBV18	TRBJ2-1	TRBD2	TGTGCCAGCTCACCGAGGGAGGGGTACAATGAGCAGTTCTTC	CASSPREGYNEQFF
TRBV25-1	TRBJ1-2	NA	TGTGCCAGCAGTAGCGGATTCTATGGCTACACCTTC	CASSSGFYGYTF
TRBV6-1	TRBJ2-2	NA	TGTGCCAGCACCTGGGCCTCGCTGGAGCTGTTTTTT	CASTWASLELFF
TRBV5-8	TRBJ1-1	NA	TGTGCCAGCAGCCCTCTTTTGAACTGGAACACTGAAGCTTTCTTT	CASSPLLNWNTEAFF
TRBV18	TRBJ1-2	TRBD1	TGTGCCAGCTCACTAATGGACAGGGAGTTCTATGGCTACACCTTC	CASSLMDREFYGYTF
TRBV9	TRBJ1-2	NA	TGTGCCAGCAGCCTCCCGGGTCTACGCCACACCTTC	CASSLPGLRHTF
TRBV18	TRBJ1-5	NA	TGTGCCAGCTCCCAACAGCGGAGTCAGCCCCAGCATTTT	CASSQQRSQPQHF
TRBV10-3	TRBJ2-1	NA	TGTGCCATCAGTGAGTCCGGACTCTCCAATGAGCAGTTCTTC	CAISESGLSNEQFF
TRBV10-3	TRBJ2-2	TRBD2	TGTGCCATCAGTCAAGGACTAGCGGGAGGATCCGCCGGGGAGCTGTTTTTT	CAISQGLAGGSAGELFF
TRBV28	TRBJ1-3	NA	TGTGCCAGCAGTTTCACCGGTTTCTCTGGAAACACCATATATTTT	CASSFTGFSGNTIYF
TRBV7-2	TRBJ1-2	NA	TGTGCCAGCAGCTCAGACACGATCGGCTACACCTTC	CASSSDTIGYTF
TRBV21-1	TRBJ1-3	NA	TGTGCCAGCAGCAACATGCGGGGAGCCTTCTCTGGAAACACCATATATTTT	CASSNMRGAFSGNTIYF
TRBV9	TRBJ2-7	TRBD2	TGTGCCAGCAGCTTGGGGACTAGCGTCTACGAGCAGTACTTC	CASSLGTSVYEQYF
TRBV4-1	TRBJ1-2	NA	TGCGCCAGCAGCCAAGATGGGAGAAGAGCTAACTATGGCTACACCTTC	CASSQDGRRANYGYTF
TRBV10-3	TRBJ1-2	NA	TGTGCCATCAGTGAGCCGACTACCGGGAATCCCGCTAACTATGGCTACACCTTC	CAISEPTTGNPANYGYTF
TRBV6-5	TRBJ1-1	TRBD1	TGTGCCAGCAGCTCCCCGGACAGGGAGGACACTGAAGCTTTCTTT	CASSSPDREDTEAFF
TRBV7-8	TRBJ2-3	NA	TGTGCCAGCATCCCACCCCCTCCGGGCACAGATACGCAGTATTTT	CASIPPPPGTDTQYF
TRBV5-1	TRBJ2-7	NA	TGCGCCAGCAGCTTGGATACAGGGCGCGAGCAGTACTTC	CASSLDTGREQYF
TRBV5-7	TRBJ2-2	NA	TGTGCCAGCAGTCTGGGGCAGGGGAACACCGGGGAGCTGTTTTTT	CASSLGQGNTGELFF
TRBV5-1	TRBJ2-1	TRBD2	TGCGCCAGCAGCTCCCCGGGGGGTTTTGGGGTTTACAATGAGCAGTTCTTC	CASSSPGGFGVYNEQFF
TRBV9	TRBJ1-2	NA	TGTGCCAGCAGCGATCCCCGTGGCTACACCTTC	CASSDPRGYTF
TRBV4-3	TRBJ1-1	NA	TGCGCCAGCAGCGAAAGGAGTAGAATGAACACTGAAGCTTTCTTT	CASSERSRMNTEAFF
TRBV5-1	TRBJ2-1	TRBD2	TGCGCCAGCAGCTTGTTCCTGACTAGCACGAGCTCCTACAATGAGCAGTTCTTC	CASSLFLTSTSSYNEQFF